The next 23 T cell receptor beta chains were all read from a single sample in a study of cytomegalovirus exposure and HLA in healthy donors. PCR involved 60 Vbeta and 13 Jbeta primers. TCRdb keeps only in-frame clones here, not all; method: immunoSEQ multiplex PCR. The table records some 140,000 clones, approximately 77% of them present only once. Sequences were obtained from PBMCs. These receptors were taken from a woman aged 40 to 50 in good health and CMV-seronegative.

This clone was seen just once. The gene calls are TRBV4-2 and TRBJ2-7; 13 positions agree with TRBD2. Germline CDR1 reads LGHNA; CDR2 reads YNFKEQ. The ends lost 0 bases at V and 7 bases at J; junction bases unmatched: 9. The CDR3 totals 17 residues. The CDR3 nucleotides read TGTGCCAGCAGCCAAGAAGGACTAGCGGGGGTTCCGAGGGAGCAGTACTTC. Translation gives CASSQEGLAGVPREQYF.

This clone was observed a few times. The chain is built from TRBV11-2 and TRBJ2-7; the D gene is possibly TRBD1 (5 bases). CDR3 length: 16 residues. From germline, CDR1 is SGHAT and CDR2 FQNNGV. V was clipped by 3 bases and J by 0 bases, with 15 bases between them. CDR3 residues: CASSFGTRGLSYEQYF. CDR3 sequence (DNA): TGTGCCAGCAGCTTTGGTACAAGGGGTCTCTCCTACGAGCAGTACTTC.

V gene TRBV2 combines with J gene TRBJ2-5, with 15 positions matching TRBD2. In germline, CDR1 is SNHLY, CDR2 FYNNEI. Unmatched junction bases numbered 4, after V lost 3 bases and J lost 5 bases. The CDR3 is 16 residues long. The CDR3 region has the DNA TGTGCCAGCAGTGAGGGGACTAGCGGGGGGTGGGAGACCCAGTACTTC. Its protein is CASSEGTSGGWETQYF.

The V gene is TRBV12-5, the J gene TRBJ2-5; possibly TRBD1 for D (5 bases). The J call may be mistaken, given a closer DNA end match to TRBJ2-7. CDR3 length: 15 amino acids. Germline V CDR1 and CDR2: LGHNT, FRNRAP. CDR3 region: CASGLGLGAVYEQYF. The CDR3 DNA follows: TGTGCTAGTGGTTTGGGTCTAGGGGCAGTCTACGAGCAGTACTTC.

The chain recombines TRBV5-1 with TRBJ2-5; tentative D call: TRBD2 (6 bases). CDR1 is SGHRS, CDR2 YFSETQ, per germline. The CDR3 spans 15 residues. The ends were cut back, 0 bases at V and 11 bases at J, with 20 bases in the middle. In DNA, the CDR3 is TGCGCCAGCAGCTTGGGACAAGCGGGTATGAATGAGCAGTACTTC. Translated: CASSLGQAGMNEQYF.

This clone showed up just a few times. This chain connects TRBV9 to TRBJ1-2, with 7 bases identical to TRBD1. V lost 3 bases and J lost 0; bases outside the gene matches: 11. The germline gives CDR1 SGDLS, CDR2 YYNGEE. This CDR3 comprises 17 residues. The DNA for the CDR3 is TGTGCCAGCAGCGAGGGGGGTAGGGGGCTAGCTAACTATGGCTACACCTTC. Protein: CASSEGGRGLANYGYTF.

This clone was seen a handful of times. The rearrangement joins TRBV7-9 to TRBJ2-6; 7 nucleotides agree with TRBD1. Unmatched junction bases numbered 14, after V lost 6 bases and J lost 0 bases. The CDR3 is made up of 19 amino acids. Germline CDR1 is SEHNR and CDR2 is FQNEAQ (reference sequence). CDR3 region: CASSFHSTGDPSGANVLTF. In DNA form, the CDR3 reads TGTGCCAGCAGTTTCCACTCAACAGGGGACCCCTCTGGGGCCAACGTCCTGACTTTC.

The sample holds a few counts of this clone. This chain joins TRBV9 and TRBJ1-5; maybe TRBD1 (5 bases). Germline CDR1 reads SGDLS; CDR2 reads YYNGEE. The CDR3 length is 15 residues. Trimming cost V 0 bases and J 4 bases, with 11 bases left between them. The CDR3 loop is CASSVGTRENQPQHF. DNA of the CDR3: TGTGCCAGCAGCGTAGGGACACGGGAGAATCAGCCCCAGCATTTT.

The chain carries TRBV29-1 and TRBJ2-7, with 8 positions matching TRBD2. CDR1 SQVTM and CDR2 ANQGSEA come from the germline V gene. V lost 4 bases and J lost 3; bases outside the gene matches: 11. This CDR3 is 15 amino acids long. As DNA, the CDR3 is TGCAGCGTTGTTCTCATGGTAGCGGGGAGCTACGAGCAGTACTTC. Translating gives CSVVLMVAGSYEQYF.

This rearrangement joins TRBV6-5 to TRBJ1-5; 8 bases line up with TRBD1. The CDR3 is 16 residues long. The V segment lost 0 bases and the J segment 6 bases; nucleotides outside the gene matches: 7. In germline, CDR1 is MNHEY, CDR2 SVGAGI. Here the CDR3 DNA reads TGTGCCAGCAGTTACTCGAGGACAGGGCACAGTCAGCCCCAGCATTTT. Residues: CASSYSRTGHSQPQHF.

This clone was seen a few times. This chain connects TRBV25-1 to TRBJ2-3, with 9 bases that match TRBD2. Germline loops: CDR1 MGHDK, CDR2 SYGVNS. With V trimmed by 2 bases and J by 0 bases, 0 bases remained unmatched. The CDR3 runs to 15 residues. The CDR3 loop is CASSETSGSTDTQYF. The DNA of the CDR3 is TGTGCCAGCAGTGAAACTAGCGGGAGCACAGATACGCAGTATTTT.

The V and J genes are TRBV6-5 and TRBJ1-2, with 7 bases fitting TRBD1. This CDR3 is 15 amino acids long. Germline V gene sequence: CDR1 MNHEY, CDR2 SVGAGI. The V gene end was trimmed by 5 bases and the J gene end by 5 bases; junction bases not matched to a gene: 11. The CDR3 reads CASSRDRDRLYGYTF. The CDR3 DNA reads TGTGCCAGCAGTCGAGACAGGGATCGTTTGTATGGCTACACCTTC.

This clone was detected only once. The chain joins TRBV4-2 to TRBJ2-5, with D perhaps matching TRBD2 (6 bases). The CDR3 length is 14 residues. V was clipped by 1 base and J by 2 bases, with 8 bases between them. Looked up from germline, CDR1 is LGHNA and CDR2 is YNFKEQ. CDR3 DNA: TGTGCCAGCAGCCAAGCCGGGGGACAAGAGACCCAGTACTTC. Translating it yields CASSQAGGQETQYF.

This clone was observed once. V and J are TRBV7-2 and TRBJ2-7; TRBD1 matches 12 bases. Germline-derived CDR1 and CDR2 are SGHTA and FQGNSA. The V and J ends lost 2 bases and 2 bases, in that order; junction bases with no gene match: 7. CDR3 length equals 17 residues. The CDR3 loop reads CASSLRGQGALAYEQYF. CDR3 sequence (DNA): TGTGCCAGCAGCTTAAGGGGACAGGGGGCATTAGCCTACGAGCAGTACTTC.

The rearrangement joins TRBV9 to TRBJ2-2, with 7 bases matching TRBD1. The CDR3 covers 15 residues. Germline lookup yields CDR1 SGDLS and CDR2 YYNGEE. The V gene end was trimmed by 7 bases and the J gene end by 6 bases; junction bases not matched to a gene: 12. The CDR3 nucleotides are TGTGCCAGCGCCGCCGGGACAGCATTAGCCGGGGAGCTGTTTTTT. Its protein product is CASAAGTALAGELFF.

This sequence joins TRBV6-1 and TRBJ2-1, with TRBD2 matching 9 bases. The CDR3 is made up of 16 amino acids. Germline CDR1 and CDR2: MNHNS and SASEGT. After removal of 1 base from V and 4 bases from J, the junction contained 5 bases not matched to a gene. This CDR3 reads CASSEEVAGAYNEQFF. The CDR3 nucleotides are TGTGCCAGCAGTGAAGAGGTAGCGGGGGCTTACAATGAGCAGTTCTTC.

V is TRBV7-3 and J is TRBJ2-3; D call uncertain. CDR3 length: 13 amino acids. Germline-derived CDR1 and CDR2 are SGHTA and FQGTGA. Trimming shortened V by 1 base and J by 0 bases, and 2 bases separated the two germline ends. The CDR3 here is CASSLISTDTQYF. The CDR3 coding sequence is TGTGCCAGCAGCTTAATAAGCACAGATACGCAGTATTTT.

This clone was detected once. This chain links TRBV27 with TRBJ2-1; 8 positions match TRBD1. With V trimmed by 3 bases and J by 10 bases, 11 bases remained unmatched. The germline V gene encodes CDR1 MNHEY and CDR2 SMNVEV (reference sequence). The CDR3 contains 15 residues. The CDR3 DNA reads as TGTGCCAGCAGTTTGGGGACAGGTAGTAATAAGGAGCAGTTCTTC. Its protein is CASSLGTGSNKEQFF.

This chain links TRBV30 with TRBJ2-6; D perhaps matches TRBD1 (6 bases). Looked up from germline, CDR1 is GTSNPN and CDR2 is SVGIG (reference sequence). Trimming took off 0 bases at V and 4 bases at J, with 10 bases between the two ends. The CDR3 has 15 amino acids. For the CDR3, the DNA is TGTGCCTGGAGTGTACCAGGGGCGGGGGCCAACGTCCTGACTTTC. This gives the protein CAWSVPGAGANVLTF.

This chain uses TRBV29-1 with TRBJ2-7; TRBD1 aligns across 7 bases. The germline gives CDR1 SQVTM, CDR2 ANQGSEA. Trimming cost V 7 bases and J 3 bases; bases outside gene matches: 12. The CDR3 length is 14 residues. The CDR3 nucleotides read TGCAGCGCCCTGTTTTGTGGGACAGACTACGAGCAGTACTTC. As protein: CSALFCGTDYEQYF.

This chain connects TRBV15 to TRBJ2-7, with TRBD2 matching over 10 bases. Germline V CDR1 and CDR2: LNHNV, YYDKDF (reference sequence). J was trimmed by 7 bases and V by 4 bases; bases with no gene match: 7. The CDR3 length is 14 residues. As DNA, the CDR3 is TGTGCCACCAGCACCGACCTAGCGGGGGTTGAGCAGTACTTC. Its translation is CATSTDLAGVEQYF.

This chain connects TRBV10-3 to TRBJ1-2, with 7 positions matching TRBD1. Trimming removed 10 bases from V and 8 bases from J; junction bases left unmatched: 16. The germline V gene encodes CDR1 ENHRY and CDR2 SYGVKD. The CDR3 consists of 14 residues. CDR3 loop: CATERQGLAQGYTF. The DNA of the CDR3 is TGTGCCACGGAAAGACAGGGCCTGGCCCAGGGCTACACCTTC.

A few counts support this clone. The V and J genes are TRBV7-3 and TRBJ2-7; 7 bases match TRBD1. CDR3 length equals 13 residues. Looked up from germline, CDR1 is SGHTA and CDR2 is FQGTGA. V gave up 5 bases and J gave up 3 bases; unmatched junction bases: 4. The CDR3 nucleotides read TGTGCCAGCAGCCTCTGGACAGGCTACGAGCAGTACTTC. Its translation is CASSLWTGYEQYF.